This T cell receptor beta chain was found in a study of shared clonotypes between healthy human individuals. Study details: A couple of female and a few male donors aged 18 to 49 were enrolled. Findings and caveats of the study: Genetic and exposure-history diversity was limited by the few donors. Clonotypes which were not shared had lower generation probabilities than clonotypes that all four donors shared.

From germline, CDR1 is KGHSH and CDR2 LQKENI. CDR3 length: 15 residues. Trimming took off 2 bases at V and 1 base at J, with 8 bases between the two ends. This clone occurred once. Its target is not known. Generated by immunoSEQ multiplex PCR, the TCRdb table keeps only in-frame clones and is missing some. This sample has 2 million or so clones, with roughly 96% found just once. The sequence came from a man aged 18 to 29 in good health. What was sequenced was naive CD4+ T cells sorted from blood. Subset meaning: CD45RA+ positively selected. The gene calls are TRBV18 and TRBJ2-2; D uncertain. CDR3 in amino acids: CASSPFEQNTGELFF. CDR3 nucleotide sequence: TGTGCCAGCTCACCATTTGAGCAGAACACCGGGGAGCTGTTTTTT.